These T cell receptor beta chains were read from a single sample in a study of blood T cell repertoires in COVID-19. Profiling relied on immunoSEQ multiplex PCR, and the TCRdb table lists in-frame clones only, not all of them. The table lists around 100,000 clones, just over 85% of them singletons, with 2.7% in the top ten. Material for sequencing was PBMCs or T cells enriched from blood (not recorded which). Every receptor here comes from a woman aged 50 to 65 who had recovered from COVID-19. Each CDR3 is given with its conserved first and last residue. Each record gives: clone size, D gene, V gene, J gene, CDR3 DNA, CDR3 protein. A D gene is named only where the DNA matches it firmly. A row's size may be missing; if present it is once, few, many or a size class.

clone size: NA; D gene: TRBD1; V gene: TRBV4-2; J gene: TRBJ1-5; CDR3 DNA: TGTGCCAGCAGCCAAGGTTCGGACAGGGGCAATCAGCCCCAGCATTTT; CDR3 protein: CASSQGSDRGNQPQHF
clone size: NA; D gene: NA; V gene: TRBV10-3; J gene: TRBJ1-5; CDR3 DNA: TGTGCCATCAGTGAAATTAGGGAGAATCAGCCCCAGCATTTT; CDR3 protein: CAISEIRENQPQHF
clone size: NA; D gene: TRBD1; V gene: TRBV7-9; J gene: TRBJ1-2; CDR3 DNA: TGTGCCAGCAGCTTAGAGGCCACTGGGACAGTCTATGGCTACACCTTC; CDR3 protein: CASSLEATGTVYGYTF
clone size: few; D gene: NA; V gene: TRBV29-1; J gene: TRBJ2-1; CDR3 DNA: TGCAGCGTTGTGGCAGGAACGGCCCTAAATGAGCAGTTCTTC; CDR3 protein: CSVVAGTALNEQFF
clone size: few; D gene: TRBD2; V gene: TRBV13; J gene: TRBJ2-1; CDR3 DNA: TGTGCCAGCAGCTTAGGGGGACTAGCGACCTACAATGAGCAGTTCTTC; CDR3 protein: CASSLGGLATYNEQFF
clone size: NA; D gene: NA; V gene: TRBV5-6; J gene: TRBJ1-1; CDR3 DNA: TGTGCCAGCAGCTTGGATGGCAGAGGGAAAGCTTTCTTT; CDR3 protein: CASSLDGRGKAFF
clone size: NA; D gene: TRBD2; V gene: TRBV9; J gene: TRBJ2-1; CDR3 DNA: TGTGCCAGCAGTTCTAGCGGGGTTGGGTGGGGCTCCTACAATGAGCAGTTCTTC; CDR3 protein: CASSSSGVGWGSYNEQFF
clone size: NA; D gene: TRBD2; V gene: TRBV19; J gene: TRBJ2-1; CDR3 DNA: TGTGCCAGTACCTATAGGCCGCTTGGACTAGCGGGGCTAAGCTCCTACAATGAGCAGTTCTTC; CDR3 protein: CASTYRPLGLAGLSSYNEQFF
clone size: NA; D gene: TRBD1; V gene: TRBV5-1; J gene: TRBJ1-3; CDR3 DNA: TGCGCCAGCAGCAGGGACAGGAGCTCTGGAAACACCATATATTTT; CDR3 protein: CASSRDRSSGNTIYF
clone size: few; D gene: TRBD2; V gene: TRBV19; J gene: TRBJ2-7; CDR3 DNA: TGTGCCAGTAGTATGTACAGCGGGGGGACTTACGAGCAGTACTTC; CDR3 protein: CASSMYSGGTYEQYF
clone size: NA; D gene: NA; V gene: TRBV12-3/TRBV12-4; J gene: TRBJ2-7; CDR3 DNA: TGTGCCAGCAGTTTAGTACACTACGAGCAGTACTTC; CDR3 protein: CASSLVHYEQYF
clone size: NA; D gene: TRBD1; V gene: TRBV6-1; J gene: TRBJ1-1; CDR3 DNA: TGTGCCAGCAGTGAAGGGACAGGGTTAGCTTTCTTT; CDR3 protein: CASSEGTGLAFF
clone size: NA; D gene: TRBD1; V gene: TRBV5-1; J gene: TRBJ2-7; CDR3 DNA: TGCGCCAGCAGGACCACCGGGACAGACGGCGAGCAGTACTTC; CDR3 protein: CASRTTGTDGEQYF
clone size: NA; D gene: TRBD1; V gene: TRBV9; J gene: TRBJ1-6; CDR3 DNA: TGTGCCAGCAGCGTGTTGGGGACAGGGGACAATTCACCCCTCCACTTT; CDR3 protein: CASSVLGTGDNSPLHF
clone size: NA; D gene: TRBD2; V gene: TRBV7-3; J gene: TRBJ2-7; CDR3 DNA: TGTGCCAGCAGCAAAGGGTCGGGAGGGCCCTACGAGCAGTACTTC; CDR3 protein: CASSKGSGGPYEQYF
clone size: NA; D gene: NA; V gene: TRBV10-3; J gene: TRBJ2-5; CDR3 DNA: TGTGCCATCAGTGTGGGGCAGCGAGAAGAGACCCAGTACTTC; CDR3 protein: CAISVGQREETQYF
clone size: NA; D gene: NA; V gene: TRBV5-4; J gene: TRBJ1-2; CDR3 DNA: TGTGCCAGCAGTCGGGGTGCGGGCGGAGGCTACACCTTC; CDR3 protein: CASSRGAGGGYTF
clone size: NA; D gene: NA; V gene: TRBV27; J gene: TRBJ1-2; CDR3 DNA: TGTGCCAGCACCCCAAGCGTGTTGGCACCCTATGGCTACACCTTC; CDR3 protein: CASTPSVLAPYGYTF
clone size: NA; D gene: TRBD1; V gene: TRBV5-4; J gene: TRBJ1-1; CDR3 DNA: TGTGCCAGCAGCTTGAACGACAGGGATACTGAAGCTTTCTTT; CDR3 protein: CASSLNDRDTEAFF
clone size: once; D gene: TRBD2; V gene: TRBV9; J gene: TRBJ2-3; CDR3 DNA: TGTGCCAGCAGCATTAGCGGGGGGAGGTCAGATACGCAGTATTTT; CDR3 protein: CASSISGGRSDTQYF
clone size: NA; D gene: NA; V gene: TRBV2; J gene: TRBJ2-5; CDR3 DNA: TGTGCCAGCAGTGATGTTGGAGGGCGGGAGACCCAGTACTTC; CDR3 protein: CASSDVGGRETQYF
clone size: once; D gene: NA; V gene: TRBV18; J gene: TRBJ2-7; CDR3 DNA: TGTGCCAGCTCACATGGCACCTACGAGCAGTACTTC; CDR3 protein: CASSHGTYEQYF
clone size: NA; D gene: NA; V gene: TRBV7-6; J gene: TRBJ2-1; CDR3 DNA: TGTGCCAGCAGCTTAGGGGCAGCTACTTACAATGAGCAGTTCTTC; CDR3 protein: CASSLGAATYNEQFF
clone size: NA; D gene: TRBD1; V gene: TRBV19; J gene: TRBJ1-5; CDR3 DNA: TGTGCCAGTAGACAGGGGGCCTTTCAGCCCCAGCATTTT; CDR3 protein: CASRQGAFQPQHF
clone size: NA; D gene: TRBD2; V gene: TRBV11-3; J gene: TRBJ2-1; CDR3 DNA: TGTGCCAGCAGCTTAGGGGGACTAGCGGGTAATGAGCAGTTCTTC; CDR3 protein: CASSLGGLAGNEQFF